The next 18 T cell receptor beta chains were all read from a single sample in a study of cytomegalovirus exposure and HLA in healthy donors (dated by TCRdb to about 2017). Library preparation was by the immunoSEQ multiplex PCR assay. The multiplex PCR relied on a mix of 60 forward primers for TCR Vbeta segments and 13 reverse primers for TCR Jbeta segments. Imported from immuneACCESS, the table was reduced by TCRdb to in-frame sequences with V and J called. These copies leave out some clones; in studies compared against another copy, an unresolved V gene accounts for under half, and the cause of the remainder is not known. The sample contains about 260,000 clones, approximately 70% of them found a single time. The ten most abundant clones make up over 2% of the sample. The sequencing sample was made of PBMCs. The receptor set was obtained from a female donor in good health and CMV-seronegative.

The CDR3 loop is CASSLKAGGHTDTQYF. The CDR3 bases are TGTGCCAGCAGTCTAAAAGCGGGAGGCCACACAGATACGCAGTATTTT. The chain has TRBV27 and TRBJ2-3; TRBD2 agrees at 9 bases. The junction had 8 bases not matched to a gene; V was cut back by 5 bases and J by 2 bases. Germline V CDR1 and CDR2: MNHEY, SMNVEV (reference sequence). The CDR3 extends over 16 amino acids.

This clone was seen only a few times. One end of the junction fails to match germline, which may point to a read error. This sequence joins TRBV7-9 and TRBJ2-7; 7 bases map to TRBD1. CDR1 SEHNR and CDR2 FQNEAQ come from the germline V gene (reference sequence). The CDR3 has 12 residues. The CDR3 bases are TGTTCCAGCAGCTGGGACAGCTACGAGCAGTACTTC. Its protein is CSSSWDSYEQYF. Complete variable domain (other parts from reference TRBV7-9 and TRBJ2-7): DTGVSQNPRHKITKRGQNVTFRCDPISEHNRLYWYRQTLGQGPEFLTYFQNEAQLEKSRLLSDRFSAERPKGSFSTLEIQRTEQGDSAMYLCSSSWDSYEQYFGPGTRLTVT.

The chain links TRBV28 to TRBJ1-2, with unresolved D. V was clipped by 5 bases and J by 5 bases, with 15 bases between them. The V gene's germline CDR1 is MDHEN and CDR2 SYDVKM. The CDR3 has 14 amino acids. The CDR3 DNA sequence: TGTGCCAGCAGTACCCAAAAGGGAGCTTATGGCTACACCTTC. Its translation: CASSTQKGAYGYTF.

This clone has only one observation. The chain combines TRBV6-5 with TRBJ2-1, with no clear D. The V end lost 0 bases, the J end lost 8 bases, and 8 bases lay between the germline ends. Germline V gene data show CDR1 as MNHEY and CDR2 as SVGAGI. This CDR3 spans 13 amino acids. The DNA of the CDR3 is TGTGCCAGCAGTTACTCGAGCAGCGATGAGCAGTTCTTC. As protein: CASSYSSSDEQFF.

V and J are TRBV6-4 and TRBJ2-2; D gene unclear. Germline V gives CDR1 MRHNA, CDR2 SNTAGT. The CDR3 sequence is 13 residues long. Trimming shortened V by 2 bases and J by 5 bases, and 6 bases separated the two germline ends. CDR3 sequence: CASSDLGTGELFF. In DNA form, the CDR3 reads TGTGCCAGCAGTGACCTCGGTACCGGGGAGCTGTTTTTT.

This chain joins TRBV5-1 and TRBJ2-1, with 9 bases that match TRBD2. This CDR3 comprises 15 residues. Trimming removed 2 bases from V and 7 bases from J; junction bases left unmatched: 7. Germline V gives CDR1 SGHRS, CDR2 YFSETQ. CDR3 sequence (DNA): TGCGCCAGCAGCTTAGCTAGCGGGACTAGTAATGAGCAGTTCTTC. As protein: CASSLASGTSNEQFF.

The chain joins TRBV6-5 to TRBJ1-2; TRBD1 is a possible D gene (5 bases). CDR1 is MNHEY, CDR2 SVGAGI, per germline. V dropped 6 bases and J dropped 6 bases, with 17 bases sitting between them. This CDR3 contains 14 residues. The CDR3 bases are TGTGCCAGCAGGCCCCTCGCAGGGCCAAATGGCTACACCTTC. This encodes CASRPLAGPNGYTF.

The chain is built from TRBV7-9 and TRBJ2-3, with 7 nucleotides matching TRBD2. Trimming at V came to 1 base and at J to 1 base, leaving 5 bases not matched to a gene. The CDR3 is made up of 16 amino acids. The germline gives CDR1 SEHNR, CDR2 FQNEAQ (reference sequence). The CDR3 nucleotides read TGTGCCAGCAGCTTAGTGGCTAGCGGAGGCACAGATACGCAGTATTTT. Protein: CASSLVASGGTDTQYF. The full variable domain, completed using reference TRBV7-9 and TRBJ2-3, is DTGVSQNPRHKITKRGQNVTFRCDPISEHNRLYWYRQTLGQGPEFLTYFQNEAQLEKSRLLSDRFSAERPKGSFSTLEIQRTEQGDSAMYLCASSLVASGGTDTQYFGPGTRLTVL.

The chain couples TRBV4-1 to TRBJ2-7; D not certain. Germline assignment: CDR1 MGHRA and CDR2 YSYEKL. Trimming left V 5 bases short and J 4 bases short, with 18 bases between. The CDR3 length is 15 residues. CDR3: CASSDSPGDGYEQYF. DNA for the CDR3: TGCGCCAGCAGCGATTCCCCAGGCGACGGATACGAGCAGTACTTC.

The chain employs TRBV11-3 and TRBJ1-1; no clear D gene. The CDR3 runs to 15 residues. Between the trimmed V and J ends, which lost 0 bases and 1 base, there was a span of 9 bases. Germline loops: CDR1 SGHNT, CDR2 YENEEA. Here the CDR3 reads CASSLERARNTEAFF. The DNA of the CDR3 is TGTGCCAGCAGCTTAGAGAGGGCAAGGAACACTGAAGCTTTCTTT.

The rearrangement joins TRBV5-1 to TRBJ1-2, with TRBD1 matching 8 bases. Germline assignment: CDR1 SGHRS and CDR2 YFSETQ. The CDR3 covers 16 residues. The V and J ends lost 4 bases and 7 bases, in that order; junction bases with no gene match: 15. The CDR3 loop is CASSRILSGTGGGYTF. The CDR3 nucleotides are TGCGCCAGCAGCAGGATTCTTTCCGGGACAGGTGGTGGCTACACCTTC.

The CDR3 region is CASSQSGQNTGELFF. For the CDR3, the DNA is TGTGCCAGCAGCCAGAGTGGGCAGAACACCGGGGAGCTGTTTTTT. The chain carries TRBV2 and TRBJ2-2; D gene ambiguous. The CDR3 is made up of 15 amino acids. Per the germline V gene, CDR1 is SNHLY and CDR2 is FYNNEI. Trimming removed 6 bases at V and 1 base at J, with 12 bases between.

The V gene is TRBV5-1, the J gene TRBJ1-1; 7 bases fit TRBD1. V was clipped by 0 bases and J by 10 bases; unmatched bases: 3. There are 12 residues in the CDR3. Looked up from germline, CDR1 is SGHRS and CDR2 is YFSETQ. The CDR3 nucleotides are TGCGCCAGCAGCTTGGATAACAGGGGAGCTTTCTTT. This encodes CASSLDNRGAFF.

DNA of the CDR3: TGTGCCAGCAGCAAGGGACTAGCGGGAGTTGTATACGAGCAGTACTTC. As protein: CASSKGLAGVVYEQYF. The chain is built from TRBV9 and TRBJ2-5; 14 nucleotides line up with TRBD2. The tail of the sequence fits TRBJ2-7 better, so the J call may be wrong. The CDR3 loop spans 16 amino acids. Germline V gene data show CDR1 as SGDLS and CDR2 as YYNGEE.

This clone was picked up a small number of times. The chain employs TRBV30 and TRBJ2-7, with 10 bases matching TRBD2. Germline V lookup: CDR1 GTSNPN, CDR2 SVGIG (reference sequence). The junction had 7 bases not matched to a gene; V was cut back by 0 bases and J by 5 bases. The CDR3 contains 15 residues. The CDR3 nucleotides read TGTGCCTGGAGTGTACCCCTAGCGGGAGCCGACGAGCAGTACTTC. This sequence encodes CAWSVPLAGADEQYF.

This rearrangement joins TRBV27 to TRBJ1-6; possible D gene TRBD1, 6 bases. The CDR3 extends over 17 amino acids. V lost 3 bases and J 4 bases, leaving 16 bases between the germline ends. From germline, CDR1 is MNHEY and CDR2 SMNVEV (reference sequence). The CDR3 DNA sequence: TGTGCCAGCAGTTTGGGGACACCAAGGACGTATAATTCACCCCTCCACTTT. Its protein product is CASSLGTPRTYNSPLHF.

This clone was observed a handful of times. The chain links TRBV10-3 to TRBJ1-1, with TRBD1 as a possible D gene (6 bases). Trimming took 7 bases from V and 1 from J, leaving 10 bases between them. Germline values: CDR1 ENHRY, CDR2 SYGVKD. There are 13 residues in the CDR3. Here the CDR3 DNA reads TGTGCCATCAAGAGGGACAAGAACACTGAAGCTTTCTTT. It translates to CAIKRDKNTEAFF.

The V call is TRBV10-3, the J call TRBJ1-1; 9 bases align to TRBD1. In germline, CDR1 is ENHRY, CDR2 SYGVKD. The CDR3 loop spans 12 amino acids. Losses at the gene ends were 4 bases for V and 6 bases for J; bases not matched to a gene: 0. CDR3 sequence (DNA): TGTGCCATCAGTGGGGACAGGGCTGAAGCTTTCTTT. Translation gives CAISGDRAEAFF.